This entry concerns a single T cell receptor (beta chain). What it recognizes is unknown. The sample comes from a study of T cell repertoires in cytomegalovirus infection. Broader study findings: Of the TCR beta families, the public ones yielded a cumulative frequency that identified carriers of CMV plus the relevant HLA.

MiXCR, applied by TCRdb to the reads, yields one record per CDR3 protein. The sample holds some 800,000 distinct CDR3 sequences, about 33% seen once. Germline V CDR1 and CDR2: ENHRY, SYGVKD. This CDR3 is 14 amino acids long. V was trimmed by 2 bases and J by 1 base, leaving 6 bases between them. Sequenced material: cultured CD8+ T cells from PBMCs, taken from culture after CMV antigen stimulation. This sequence originates from a human donor in good health (CMV status not recorded). Some clones in this sample may be carry-over from other donors' samples. The chain employs TRBV10-3 and TRBJ2-1, with D perhaps TRBD1 or TRBD2 (5 bases each). CDR3 in amino acids: CAISEGGSYNEQFF. CDR3 in DNA: TGTGCCATCAGTGAGGGGGGTTCCTACAATGAGCAGTTCTTC.